The 29 T cell receptor beta chains in this list originate from one sample, sequenced in a study of beta chain features in type 1 diabetes (dated by TCRdb to between 2017 and 2018). The library was made by the immunoSEQ multiplex PCR assay. The entire amount of isolated RNA was reverse transcribed using the High Capacity cDNA Reverse Transcription Kit, so the sequenced TCRB transcripts were expressed ones. TCRdb obtained this table from immuneACCESS and retained in-frame rearrangements with V and J assigned. These tables miss some clones; where compared with another copy, unresolved V genes account for less than half of the shortfall, and the remainder is unexplained. This sample holds hundreds of thousands of clones; about 14% were observed only once. Around 0.1% of the sample is held by the ten biggest clonotypes. The sample comprised naive CD4+ T cells from blood. Sample cell subset or site, as interpreted from the label and publication: true naive CD4+ T cells. The receptor source for this set is a man younger than 35 in good health.

This sequence joins TRBV7-2 and TRBJ1-3; D remains ambiguous. V was cut by 2 bases and J by 0 bases, with 5 bases left in between. Germline CDR1 SGHTA, CDR2 FQGNSA. The CDR3 totals 14 residues. Here the CDR3 reads CASSLSLSGNTIYF. CDR3 bases: TGTGCCAGCAGCTTAAGTCTCTCTGGAAACACCATATATTTT.

This clone was recorded a few times. The chain recombines TRBV7-2 with TRBJ2-1; D uncertain. Between the trimmed V and J ends, which lost 5 bases and 0 bases, there was a span of 5 bases. This CDR3 region has 13 residues. Looked up from germline, CDR1 is SGHTA and CDR2 is FQGNSA. The CDR3 loop is CASSRASYNEQFF. In DNA form, the CDR3 reads TGTGCCAGCAGCCGTGCCTCCTACAATGAGCAGTTCTTC.

This clone was found a few times. This sequence joins TRBV29-1 and TRBJ1-4; D gene uncertain. The CDR3 loop spans 13 amino acids. CDR1 SQVTM and CDR2 ANQGSEA come from the germline V gene. The ends were cut back, 7 bases at V and 7 bases at J, with 16 bases in the middle. CDR3 in DNA: TGCAGCGGACGGTTGGCCCTTACTGAAAAACTGTTTTTT. Translation gives CSGRLALTEKLFF. Using reference TRBV29-1 and TRBJ1-4 for the parts outside the CDR3, the full variable domain is SAVISQKPSRDICQRGTSLTIQCQVDSQVTMMFWYRQQPGQSLTLIATANQGSEATYESGFVIDKFPISRPNLTFSTLTVSNMSPEDSSIYLCSGRLALTEKLFFGSGTQLSVL.

The rearrangement joins TRBV25-1 to TRBJ2-7, with TRBD2 identical over 13 bases. This CDR3 comprises 13 residues. Germline CDR1 MGHDK, CDR2 SYGVNS. The V gene end was trimmed by 6 bases and the J gene end by 4 bases; junction bases not matched to a gene: 0. This CDR3 reads CASRTSGRYEQYF. The CDR3 nucleotides are TGTGCCAGCAGGACTAGCGGGAGGTACGAGCAGTACTTC.

The gene calls are TRBV4-2 and TRBJ1-5; 8 nucleotides match TRBD1. V shed 0 bases and J 0 bases; nucleotides not matched to a gene: 7. CDR1 and CDR2 from the germline V gene are LGHNA and YNFKEQ. The CDR3 runs 18 residues. CDR3 amino acids: CASSQDRQGRGSNQPQHF. Written as DNA, the CDR3 is TGTGCCAGCAGCCAAGATCGACAGGGGCGGGGTAGCAATCAGCCCCAGCATTTT.

This clone has just a few counts. The chain has TRBV7-3 and TRBJ2-1; TRBD2 aligns across 13 bases. CDR3 length: 18 amino acids. Germline-derived CDR1 and CDR2 are SGHTA and FQGTGA. Losses at the gene ends were 5 bases for V and 0 bases for J; bases not matched to a gene: 7. In DNA form, the CDR3 reads TGTGCCAGCAGCCCGGGACTAGCGGGGCCCCGCTCCTACAATGAGCAGTTCTTC. Translated, it gives CASSPGLAGPRSYNEQFF.

CDR3 coding DNA: TGTGCCAGTAGTACCCCGACAGGGGTCCAAGAGACCCAGTACTTC. Translated, it gives CASSTPTGVQETQYF. V gene TRBV19 combines with J gene TRBJ2-5; 8 positions match TRBD1. The trim removed 4 bases at V and 1 base at J, leaving 5 bases unmatched. Germline V gene data show CDR1 as LNHDA and CDR2 as SQIVND (reference sequence). The CDR3 is made up of 15 amino acids.

The CDR3 DNA sequence: TGTGCCAGCAGCTTCCAAGGGACGATTGCAACTGAAGCTTTCTTT. It yields the protein CASSFQGTIATEAFF. The rearrangement uses TRBV7-9 and TRBJ1-1, with D possibly TRBD1 on 5 matching bases. Germline V gives CDR1 SEHNR, CDR2 FQNEAQ (reference sequence). The germline V and J ends were trimmed by 3 bases and 5 bases, with 16 bases remaining between them. CDR3 length: 15 amino acids.

This rearrangement joins TRBV30 to TRBJ2-7; D possibly corresponds to TRBD2 (6 bases). V dropped 5 bases and J dropped 5 bases, with 16 bases sitting between them. The CDR3 is 13 amino acids. Germline V lookup: CDR1 GTSNPN, CDR2 SVGIG (reference sequence). CDR3 loop: CAWGRQGLNEQYF. The CDR3 region has the DNA TGTGCCTGGGGCAGGCAGGGACTCAACGAGCAGTACTTC.

The rearrangement links TRBV28 to TRBJ2-7; no clear D gene. The V gene's germline CDR1 is MDHEN and CDR2 SYDVKM. The CDR3 sequence is 14 residues long. Trimming took 6 bases from V and 6 from J, leaving 18 bases between them. Here the CDR3 reads CASSSGSVPLEQYF. The CDR3 DNA sequence: TGTGCCAGCAGCTCTGGTTCCGTCCCCCTCGAGCAGTACTTC. The full variable domain, with the rest looked up from reference TRBV28 and TRBJ2-7, is DVKVTQSSRYLVKRTGEKVFLECVQDMDHENMFWYRQDPGLGLRLIYFSYDVKMKEKGDIPEGYSVSREKKERFSLILESASTNQTSMYLCASSSGSVPLEQYFGPGTRLTVT.

This clone appeared a few times. The gene calls are TRBV9 and TRBJ2-1; 10 bases are a match to TRBD2. V was clipped by 4 bases and J by 3 bases; unmatched bases: 16. CDR3 length: 19 amino acids. Germline assignment: CDR1 SGDLS and CDR2 YYNGEE. CDR3 in DNA: TGTGCCAGCAGCCCCCGTGTTAGGTCTAGCGGGGGTTTCTACAATGAGCAGTTCTTC. Residues: CASSPRVRSSGGFYNEQFF.

The rearrangement links TRBV13 to TRBJ2-7; D might be TRBD2 (5 bases). The V end lost 6 bases, the J end lost 1 base, and 16 bases lay between the germline ends. The CDR3 extends over 15 amino acids. Germline V lookup: CDR1 PRHDT, CDR2 FYEKMQ (reference sequence). CDR3 loop: CASSPRRGESYEQYF. CDR3 coding DNA: TGTGCCAGCAGTCCACGTCGGGGTGAGTCCTACGAGCAGTACTTC. Full variable domain (rest looked up from reference TRBV13 and TRBJ2-7): AAGVIQSPRHLIKEKRETATLKCYPIPRHDTVYWYQQGPGQDPQFLISFYEKMQSDKGSIPDRFSAQQFSDYHSELNMSSLELGDSALYFCASSPRRGESYEQYFGPGTRLTVT.

This sequence joins TRBV9 and TRBJ2-5, with TRBD2 matching over 8 bases. The J segment lost 5 bases and the V segment lost 0 bases, leaving 6 bases of the junction unmatched. The CDR3 totals 15 residues. Germline V lookup: CDR1 SGDLS, CDR2 YYNGEE. CDR3 nucleotide sequence: TGTGCCAGCAGCGTAGCTACGGCTAGCGGGGAGACCCAGTACTTC. Its protein product is CASSVATASGETQYF. Full variable domain (missing parts from reference TRBV9 and TRBJ2-5): DSGVTQTPKHLITATGQRVTLRCSPRSGDLSVYWYQQSLDQGLQFLIQYYNGEERAKGNILERFSAQQFPDLHSELNLSSLELGDSALYFCASSVATASGETQYFGPGTRLLVL.

This clone was observed once. V gene TRBV14 combines with J gene TRBJ1-2; maybe TRBD1 (5 bases). The length of the CDR3 is 14 residues. Germline CDR1 is SGHDN and CDR2 is FVKESK. V dropped 1 base and J dropped 4 bases, with 10 bases sitting between them. The CDR3 is CASSQGYRSYGYTF. The CDR3 region has the DNA TGTGCCAGCAGCCAAGGGTACAGGAGCTATGGCTACACCTTC. Full variable domain (missing parts from reference TRBV14 and TRBJ1-2): EAGVTQFPSHSVIEKGQTVTLRCDPISGHDNLYWYRRVMGKEIKFLLHFVKESKQDESGMPNNRFLAERTGGTYSTLKVQPAELEDSGVYFCASSQGYRSYGYTFGSGTRLTVV.

The chain combines TRBV9 with TRBJ2-1, with TRBD2 matching over 8 bases. The CDR3 runs 15 residues. With V trimmed by 0 bases and J by 6 bases, 5 bases remained unmatched. CDR1 and CDR2 from the germline V gene are SGDLS and YYNGEE. The CDR3 loop reads CASSVVREGLNEQFF. The CDR3 DNA reads TGTGCCAGCAGCGTAGTACGGGAGGGCCTCAATGAGCAGTTCTTC.

This clone was detected ten times or more. Its ends do not fully match the called genes, so a read error is possible. CDR3: CASSFTVGRGLAF. The CDR3 nucleotides read TGTGCCAGCAGCTTCACCGTGGGACGGGGATTGGCCTTC. V usage is TRBV7-9 and J usage is TRBJ2-4, with D perhaps assigned TRBD1 or TRBD2 (5 bases each). The length of the CDR3 is 13 residues. CDR1 is SEHNR and CDR2 is FQNEAQ in the germline V gene (reference sequence).

This clone was counted between two and nine times. The V call is TRBV5-4, the J call TRBJ1-2; 9 nucleotides agree with TRBD1. This CDR3 is built from 14 residues. Per germline, CDR1 SGHNT and CDR2 YYREEE (reference sequence). The junction had 5 bases not matched to a gene; V was cut back by 4 bases and J by 4 bases. The CDR3 here is CASSKGQGIYGYTF. The CDR3 nucleotides read TGTGCCAGCAGCAAAGGACAGGGGATCTATGGCTACACCTTC.

Details on this clone: This specimen includes other DNA sequences encoding the same CDR3. The rearrangement uses TRBV2 and TRBJ2-6; 7 bases agree with TRBD1. This CDR3 contains 15 residues. Germline V gene data show CDR1 as SNHLY and CDR2 as FYNNEI. J was trimmed by 2 bases and V by 5 bases; bases with no gene match: 3. The CDR3 nucleotides read TGTGCCAGCAGTCAGGACAGGCCTGGGGCCAACGTCCTGACTTTC. Its translation: CASSQDRPGANVLTF.

The table lists this clone with a few counts. The same CDR3 is also encoded by other DNA sequences in this sample. The CDR3 nucleotides read TGCGCCAGCAGCTTGTTGATGAACACTGAAGCTTTCTTT. It specifies CASSLLMNTEAFF. This chain uses TRBV5-1 with TRBJ1-1; D call uncertain. Germline V gives CDR1 SGHRS, CDR2 YFSETQ. V shed 1 base and J shed 0 bases, with 4 bases lying between them. CDR3 length: 13 amino acids.

This chain uses TRBV7-3 with TRBJ2-1; TRBD1 might be the D (6 bases). V was cut by 5 bases and J by 9 bases, with 17 bases left in between. Germline assignment: CDR1 SGHTA and CDR2 FQGTGA. The CDR3 contains 14 residues. The DNA for the CDR3 is TGTGCCAGCAGCCCAGGACAGAAAAGCGGTGAGCAGTTCTTC. This translates into CASSPGQKSGEQFF.

The rearrangement uses TRBV20-1 and TRBJ1-4, with D perhaps matching TRBD1 (6 bases). Trimming took 4 bases from V and 15 from J, leaving 15 bases between them. The CDR3 is made up of 11 amino acids. Germline V CDR1 and CDR2: DFQATT, SNEGSKA (reference sequence). The CDR3 DNA reads as TGCAGTGCTAACCCAGGGGTCTTGATGTTTTTT. It specifies CSANPGVLMFF.

The chain carries TRBV5-1 and TRBJ2-3; TRBD2 aligns across 11 bases. Losses at the gene ends were 3 bases for V and 5 bases for J; bases not matched to a gene: 8. The CDR3 runs 16 residues. Per the germline V gene, CDR1 is SGHRS and CDR2 is YFSETQ. The CDR3 bases are TGCGCCAGCAGCTCCTATAGCGGGGGGGCAAAAGATACGCAGTATTTT. This encodes CASSSYSGGAKDTQYF.

This clone was counted only a few times. This chain links TRBV4-3 with TRBJ1-2; TRBD1 matches at 10 bases. This CDR3 comprises 17 residues. V dropped 5 bases and J dropped 4; count of bases not matched to a gene: 13. Germline values: CDR1 LGHNA, CDR2 YSLEER. The CDR3 sequence is CASSTTTGGSYGYGYTF. The CDR3 DNA follows: TGCGCCAGCAGCACAACGACAGGGGGCTCTTATGGCTATGGCTACACCTTC.

This CDR3 is CASSLGAGAGITQYF. CDR3 in DNA: TGTGCCAGCAGCTTAGGGGCGGGGGCCGGAATAACGCAGTATTTT. The gene calls are TRBV7-2 and TRBJ2-3; perhaps TRBD2 as D (7 bases). V was trimmed by 1 base and J by 9 bases, leaving 17 bases between them. There are 15 residues in the CDR3. The germline gives CDR1 SGHTA, CDR2 FQGNSA.

The CDR3 DNA reads TGTGCCAGCAGTGACTCAGGGCAGGGCCCGATGCAGTTCTTC. Translating gives CASSDSGQGPMQFF. The chain joins TRBV6-4 to TRBJ2-1; D possibly corresponds to TRBD1 (5 bases). The V gene's germline CDR1 is MRHNA and CDR2 SNTAGT. V was cut by 0 bases and J by 12 bases, with 15 bases left in between. This CDR3 region has 14 residues.

This chain uses TRBV9 with TRBJ2-7; TRBD1 matches 7 bases. Unmatched junction bases numbered 12, after V lost 0 bases and J lost 6 bases. Germline V gene data show CDR1 as SGDLS and CDR2 as YYNGEE. The CDR3 covers 16 residues. CDR3 nucleotides: TGTGCCAGCAGCGTAGTAGGTGGCAGGGGGATCTCCGAGCAGTACTTC. It is translated as CASSVVGGRGISEQYF.

V is TRBV7-6 and J is TRBJ2-2, with D possibly matching TRBD2 (6 bases). The V gene's germline CDR1 is SGHVS and CDR2 FNYEAQ. V lost 5 bases, J lost 4 bases, and 20 bases lay in between. The CDR3 has 17 residues. As DNA, the CDR3 is TGTGCCAGCAGCCTCCAACTTCTCCCAGCGGGCACCGGGGAGCTGTTTTTT. As protein: CASSLQLLPAGTGELFF.

In its sample, this clone was seen a few times. The chain links TRBV18 to TRBJ1-1, with a weak D call TRBD1 (5 bases). The V end lost 1 base, the J end lost 0 bases, and 9 bases lay between the germline ends. CDR1 and CDR2 from the germline V gene are KGHSH and LQKENI. This CDR3 is built from 15 residues. CDR3 loop: CASSPRQGVNTEAFF. The CDR3 region has the DNA TGTGCCAGCTCACCACGGCAGGGAGTGAACACTGAAGCTTTCTTT. Combining the CDR3 with reference TRBV18 and TRBJ1-1 gives the whole variable domain NAGVMQNPRHLVRRRGQEARLRCSPMKGHSHVYWYRQLPEEGLKFMVYLQKENIIDESGMPKERFSAEFPKEGPSILRIQQVVRGDSAAYFCASSPRQGVNTEAFFGQGTRLTVV.

The chain links TRBV19 to TRBJ2-5, with 8 bases lining up with TRBD1. Germline lookup yields CDR1 LNHDA and CDR2 SQIVND (reference sequence). V was pared by 4 bases and J by 4 bases, with 11 bases of the junction left unmatched. The CDR3 has 16 residues. The CDR3 nucleotides read TGTGCCAGTAGTAGCCCGGGCAGGGGGCGCGGAGAGACCCAGTACTTC. Protein product: CASSSPGRGRGETQYF.